Sequencing of this T cell receptor (beta chain) was carried out in a study of cytomegalovirus exposure and HLA in healthy donors. PCR used 60 Vbeta primers and 13 Jbeta primers. The assay was immunoSEQ multiplex PCR, and TCRdb's table has in-frame clones only and misses some. The table shows approximately 90,000 clones, with roughly 70% occurring only once. CDR1 is LNHNV, CDR2 YYDKDF, per germline (reference sequence). Trimming shortened V by 3 bases and J by 6 bases, and 8 bases separated the two germline ends. The CDR3 extends over 13 amino acids. The chain has TRBV15 and TRBJ2-2, with D maybe TRBD1 (6 bases). This sequence originates from a man in his forties in good health and CMV-seronegative. The specimen sequenced was PBMCs. This CDR3 is CATSSTGSGELFF. The CDR3 DNA reads TGTGCCACCAGCAGTACAGGGTCCGGGGAGCTGTTTTTT.